This paragraph reports one T cell receptor (beta chain). Its antigen remains unidentified. This sample stems from a study of cytomegalovirus exposure and HLA in healthy donors. Study outcomes and limitations: For TCR beta chains, V- and J-gene trimming was later linked to a missense DCLRE1C variant.

The PCR used 60 Vbeta and 13 Jbeta primers. The method was immunoSEQ multiplex PCR; TCRdb's version includes in-frame clones alone and lacks a portion of them. The sample holds about 120,000 clones. Whereas donors were nominally healthy upon sampling, unrecorded immune exposures were probable. Germline trimming cut 5 bases from V and 4 bases from J; bases unmatched to any gene: 6. The CDR3 totals 14 residues. CDR1 and CDR2 from the germline V gene are MNHEY and SMNVEV (reference sequence). The sequenced material came from PBMCs. The rearrangement links TRBV27 to TRBJ2-7; 9 positions match TRBD1. This sequence was found in a man between 25 and 39 years old in good health and CMV-seronegative. DNA of the CDR3: TGTGCCAGCAGTGCCGGGACAGGGCTTTACGAGCAGTACTTC. This translates into CASSAGTGLYEQYF.